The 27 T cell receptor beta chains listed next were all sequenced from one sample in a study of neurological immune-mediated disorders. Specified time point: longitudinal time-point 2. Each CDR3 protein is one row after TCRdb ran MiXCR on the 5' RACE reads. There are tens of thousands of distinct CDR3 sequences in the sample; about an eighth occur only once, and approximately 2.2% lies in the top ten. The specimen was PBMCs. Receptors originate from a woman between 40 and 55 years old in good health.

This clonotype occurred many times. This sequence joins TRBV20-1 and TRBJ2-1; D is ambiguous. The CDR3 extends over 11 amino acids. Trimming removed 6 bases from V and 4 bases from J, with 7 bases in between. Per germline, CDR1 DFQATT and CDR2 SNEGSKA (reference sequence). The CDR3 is CSAQPYNEQFF. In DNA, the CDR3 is TGCAGTGCCCAGCCTTACAATGAGCAGTTCTTC.

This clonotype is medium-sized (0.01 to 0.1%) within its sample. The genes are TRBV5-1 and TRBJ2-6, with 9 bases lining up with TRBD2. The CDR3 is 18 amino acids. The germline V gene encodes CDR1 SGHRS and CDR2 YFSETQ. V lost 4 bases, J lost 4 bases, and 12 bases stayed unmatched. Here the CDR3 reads CASSPVAGGPQGANVLTF. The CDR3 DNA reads TGCGCCAGCAGCCCCGTGGCGGGAGGGCCTCAGGGGGCCAACGTCCTGACTTTC.

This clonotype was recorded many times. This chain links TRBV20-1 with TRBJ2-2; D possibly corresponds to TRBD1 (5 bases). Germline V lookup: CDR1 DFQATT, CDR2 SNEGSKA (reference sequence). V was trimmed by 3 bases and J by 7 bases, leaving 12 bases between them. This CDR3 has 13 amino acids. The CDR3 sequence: CSASGAVGGELFF. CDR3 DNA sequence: TGCAGTGCTAGTGGGGCAGTCGGCGGGGAGCTGTTTTTT.

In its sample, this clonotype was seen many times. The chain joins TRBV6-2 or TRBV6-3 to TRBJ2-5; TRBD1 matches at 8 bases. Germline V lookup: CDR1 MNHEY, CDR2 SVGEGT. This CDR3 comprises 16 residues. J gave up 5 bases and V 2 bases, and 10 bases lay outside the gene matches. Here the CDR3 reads CASSYGDRGSYETQYF. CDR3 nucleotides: TGTGCCAGCAGTTACGGCGACAGGGGCTCTTACGAGACCCAGTACTTC.

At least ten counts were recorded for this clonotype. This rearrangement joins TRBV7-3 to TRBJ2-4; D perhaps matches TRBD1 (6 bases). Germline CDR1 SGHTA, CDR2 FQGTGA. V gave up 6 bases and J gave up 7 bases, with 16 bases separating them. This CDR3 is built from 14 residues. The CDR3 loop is CASSPGDLGNIQYF. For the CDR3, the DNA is TGTGCCAGCAGTCCAGGGGACCTGGGGAACATTCAGTACTTC.

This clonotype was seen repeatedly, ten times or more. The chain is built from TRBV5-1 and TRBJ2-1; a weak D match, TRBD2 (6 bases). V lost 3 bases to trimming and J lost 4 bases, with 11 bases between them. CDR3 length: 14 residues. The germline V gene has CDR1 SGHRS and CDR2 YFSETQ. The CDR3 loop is CASSSGDQYNEQFF. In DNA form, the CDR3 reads TGCGCCAGCAGCTCGGGGGACCAATACAATGAGCAGTTCTTC.

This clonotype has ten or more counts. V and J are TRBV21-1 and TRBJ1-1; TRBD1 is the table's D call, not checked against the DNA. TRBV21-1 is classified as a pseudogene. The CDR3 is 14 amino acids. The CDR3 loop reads CASPRGGQDTEAFF. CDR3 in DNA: TGTGCCAGCCCCCGGGGGGGGCAAGACACTGAAGCTTTCTTT.

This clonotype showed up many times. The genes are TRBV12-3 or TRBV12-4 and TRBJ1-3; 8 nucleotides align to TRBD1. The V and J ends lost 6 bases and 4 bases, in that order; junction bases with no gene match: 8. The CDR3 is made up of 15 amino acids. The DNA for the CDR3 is TGTGCCAGCAGACCGACAGGGGAGCGCGGAAACACCATATATTTT. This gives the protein CASRPTGERGNTIYF.

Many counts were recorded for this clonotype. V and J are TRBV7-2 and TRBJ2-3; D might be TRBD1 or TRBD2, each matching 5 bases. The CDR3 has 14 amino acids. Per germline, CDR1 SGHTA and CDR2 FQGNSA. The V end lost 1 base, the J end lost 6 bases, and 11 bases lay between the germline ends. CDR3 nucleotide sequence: TGTGCCAGCAGCTTAGAGTGGGGGATGGATACGCAGTATTTT. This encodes CASSLEWGMDTQYF.

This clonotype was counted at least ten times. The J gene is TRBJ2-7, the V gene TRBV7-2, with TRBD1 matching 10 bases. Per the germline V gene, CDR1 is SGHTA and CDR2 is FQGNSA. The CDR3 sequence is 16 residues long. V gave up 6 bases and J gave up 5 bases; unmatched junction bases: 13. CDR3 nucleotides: TGTGCCAGCAGTTCATCCCCCGGGACAGGGGAAGACGAGCAGTACTTC. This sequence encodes CASSSSPGTGEDEQYF. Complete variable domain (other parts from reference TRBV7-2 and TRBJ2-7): GAGVSQSPSNKVTEKGKDVELRCDPISGHTALYWYRQSLGQGLEFLIYFQGNSAPDKSGLPSDRFSAERTGGSVSTLTIQRTQQEDSAVYLCASSSSPGTGEDEQYFGPGTRLTVT.

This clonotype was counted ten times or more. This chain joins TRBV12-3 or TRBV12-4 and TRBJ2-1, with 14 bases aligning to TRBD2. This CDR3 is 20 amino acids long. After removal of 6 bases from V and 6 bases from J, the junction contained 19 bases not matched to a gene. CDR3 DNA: TGTGCCAGCAGAACAACCAGACTAGCGGGGGGGCCTAAATTTGGCAATGAGCAGTTCTTC. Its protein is CASRTTRLAGGPKFGNEQFF.

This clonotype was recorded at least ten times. The CDR3 here is CASSRGRPDSNQPQHF. DNA of the CDR3: TGTGCCAGCAGTCGGGGGCGGCCCGATAGCAATCAGCCCCAGCATTTT. The gene calls are TRBV6-2 or TRBV6-3 and TRBJ1-5; possibly TRBD1 for D (6 bases). V lost 5 bases and J 0 bases, leaving 14 bases between the germline ends. The CDR3 covers 16 residues. Germline V gene sequence: CDR1 MNHEY, CDR2 SVGEGT.

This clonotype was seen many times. The CDR3: CSVEDLLLNTEAFF. The CDR3, as DNA: TGCAGCGTTGAAGATCTCCTATTGAACACTGAAGCTTTCTTT. J is TRBJ1-1 and V is TRBV29-1, with D unclear. Between the trimmed V and J ends, which lost 0 bases and 0 bases, there was a span of 8 bases. This CDR3 is 14 amino acids long. Germline V gene lookup returns CDR1 SQVTM and CDR2 ANQGSEA.

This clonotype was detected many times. The CDR3 sequence is CASSWATGDGYTF. The CDR3 bases are TGTGCCAGCAGTTGGGCGACAGGGGACGGCTACACCTTC. This chain links TRBV12-3 or TRBV12-4 with TRBJ1-2; 8 bases map to TRBD1. This CDR3 has 13 residues. Trimming cost V 4 bases and J 8 bases; bases outside gene matches: 6.

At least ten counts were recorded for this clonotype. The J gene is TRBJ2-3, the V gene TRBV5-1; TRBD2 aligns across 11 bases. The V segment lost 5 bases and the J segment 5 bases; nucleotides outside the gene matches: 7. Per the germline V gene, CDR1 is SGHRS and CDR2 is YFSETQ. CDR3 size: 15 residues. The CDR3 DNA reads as TGCGCCAGCAGGGAACTAGCGGGAGCAGAAGATACGCAGTATTTT. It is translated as CASRELAGAEDTQYF.

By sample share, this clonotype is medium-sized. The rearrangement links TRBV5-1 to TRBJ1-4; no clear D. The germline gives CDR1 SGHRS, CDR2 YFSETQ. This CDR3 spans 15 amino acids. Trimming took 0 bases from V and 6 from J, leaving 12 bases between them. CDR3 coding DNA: TGCGCCAGCAGCTTGGTCGGCCGCGGGGATGAAAAACTGTTTTTT. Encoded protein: CASSLVGRGDEKLFF. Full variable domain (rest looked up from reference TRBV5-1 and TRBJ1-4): KAGVTQTPRYLIKTRGQQVTLSCSPISGHRSVSWYQQTPGQGLQFLFEYFSETQRNKGNFPGRFSGRQFSNSRSEMNVSTLELGDSALYLCASSLVGRGDEKLFFGSGTQLSVL.

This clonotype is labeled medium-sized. As DNA, the CDR3 is TGTGCCAGCAGTCCATACAGGGACACTGAAGCTTTCTTT. The encoded protein is CASSPYRDTEAFF. This rearrangement joins TRBV12-3 or TRBV12-4 to TRBJ1-1, with D possibly matching TRBD1 (6 bases). The CDR3 is made up of 13 amino acids. The V end was cut by 5 bases, the J end by 3 bases, with 10 bases between.

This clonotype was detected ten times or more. CDR3 sequence reads: CSARDPGADTEAFF. DNA of the CDR3: TGCAGTGCTAGAGATCCCGGGGCGGACACTGAAGCTTTCTTT. The chain couples TRBV20-1 to TRBJ1-1, with D tentatively TRBD1 (5 bases). V was trimmed by 0 bases and J by 3 bases, leaving 11 bases between them. The CDR3 length is 14 residues. From germline, CDR1 is DFQATT and CDR2 SNEGSKA (reference sequence).

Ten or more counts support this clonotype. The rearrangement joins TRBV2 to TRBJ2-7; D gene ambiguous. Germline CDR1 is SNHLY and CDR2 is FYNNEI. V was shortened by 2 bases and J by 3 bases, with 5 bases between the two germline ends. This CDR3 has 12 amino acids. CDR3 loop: CASSEQIYEQYF. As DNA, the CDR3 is TGTGCCAGCAGTGAACAGATCTACGAGCAGTACTTC.

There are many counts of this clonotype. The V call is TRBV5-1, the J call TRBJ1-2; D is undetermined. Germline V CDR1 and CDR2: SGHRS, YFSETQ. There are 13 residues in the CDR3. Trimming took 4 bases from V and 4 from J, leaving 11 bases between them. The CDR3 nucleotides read TGCGCCAGCAGCCCAATGGAGGGCTATGGCTACACCTTC. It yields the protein CASSPMEGYGYTF.

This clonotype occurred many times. Written as DNA, the CDR3 is TGTGCCAGCAGGACCTGGAGGGAAATGAACACCGGGGAGCTGTTTTTT. Its protein product is CASRTWREMNTGELFF. This rearrangement joins TRBV5-5 to TRBJ2-2; D is perhaps TRBD2 (6 bases). The germline V gene has CDR1 SGHKS and CDR2 YYEKEE (reference sequence). This CDR3 is 16 amino acids long. Trimming cost V 5 bases and J 1 base, with 15 bases left between them.

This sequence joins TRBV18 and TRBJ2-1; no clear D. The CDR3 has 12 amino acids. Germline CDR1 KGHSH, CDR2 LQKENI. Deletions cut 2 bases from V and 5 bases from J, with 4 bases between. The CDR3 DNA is TGTGCCAGCTCACCAATCAACAATGAGCAGTTCTTC. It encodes CASSPINNEQFF.

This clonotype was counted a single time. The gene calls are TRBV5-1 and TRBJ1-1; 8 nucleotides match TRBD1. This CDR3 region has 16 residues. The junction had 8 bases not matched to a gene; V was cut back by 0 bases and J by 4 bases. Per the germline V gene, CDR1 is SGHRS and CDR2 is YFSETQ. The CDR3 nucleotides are TGCGCCAGCAGCTTGGGGAGATGGACAGGGTTCACTGAAGCTTTCTTT. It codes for CASSLGRWTGFTEAFF.

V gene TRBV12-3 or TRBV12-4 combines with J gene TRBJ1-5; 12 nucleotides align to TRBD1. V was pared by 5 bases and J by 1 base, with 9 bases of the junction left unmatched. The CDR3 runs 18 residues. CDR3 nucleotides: TGTGCCAGCAGTACCGGGACAGGGGGCGGTGGAAGCAATCAGCCCCAGCATTTT. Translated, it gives CASSTGTGGGGSNQPQHF.

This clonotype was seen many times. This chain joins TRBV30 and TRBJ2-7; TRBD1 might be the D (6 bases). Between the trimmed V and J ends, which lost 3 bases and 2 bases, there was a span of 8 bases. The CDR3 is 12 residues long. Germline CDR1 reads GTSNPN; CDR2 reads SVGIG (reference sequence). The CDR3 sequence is CAWSDRTYEQYF. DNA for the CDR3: TGTGCCTGGAGCGACAGGACCTACGAGCAGTACTTC.

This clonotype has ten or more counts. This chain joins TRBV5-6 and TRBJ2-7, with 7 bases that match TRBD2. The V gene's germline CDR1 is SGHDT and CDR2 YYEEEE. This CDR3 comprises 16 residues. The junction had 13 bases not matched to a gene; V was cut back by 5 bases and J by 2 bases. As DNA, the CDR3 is TGTGCCAGCAGTTCAGCGGGATTAGGGCCCACCTACGAGCAGTACTTC. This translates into CASSSAGLGPTYEQYF.

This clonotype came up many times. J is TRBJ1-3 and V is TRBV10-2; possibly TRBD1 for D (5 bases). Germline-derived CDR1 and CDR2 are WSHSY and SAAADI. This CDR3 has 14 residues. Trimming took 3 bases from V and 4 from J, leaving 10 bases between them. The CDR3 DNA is TGCGCCAGCAGTGAAGGGGTGTCGGGAAACACCATATATTTT. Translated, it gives CASSEGVSGNTIYF.